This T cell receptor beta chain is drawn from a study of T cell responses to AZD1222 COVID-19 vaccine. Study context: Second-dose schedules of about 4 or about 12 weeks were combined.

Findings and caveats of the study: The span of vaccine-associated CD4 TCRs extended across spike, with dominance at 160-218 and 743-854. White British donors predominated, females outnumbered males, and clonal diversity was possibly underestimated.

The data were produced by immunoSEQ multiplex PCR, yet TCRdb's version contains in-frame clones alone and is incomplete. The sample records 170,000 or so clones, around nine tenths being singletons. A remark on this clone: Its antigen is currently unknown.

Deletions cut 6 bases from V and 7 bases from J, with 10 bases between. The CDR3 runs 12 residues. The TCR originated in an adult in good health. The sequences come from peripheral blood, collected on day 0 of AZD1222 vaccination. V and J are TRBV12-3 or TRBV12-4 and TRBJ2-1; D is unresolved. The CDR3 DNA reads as TGTGCCAGCAGCGTACGCCGGAATGAGCAGTTCTTC. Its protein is CASSVRRNEQFF.